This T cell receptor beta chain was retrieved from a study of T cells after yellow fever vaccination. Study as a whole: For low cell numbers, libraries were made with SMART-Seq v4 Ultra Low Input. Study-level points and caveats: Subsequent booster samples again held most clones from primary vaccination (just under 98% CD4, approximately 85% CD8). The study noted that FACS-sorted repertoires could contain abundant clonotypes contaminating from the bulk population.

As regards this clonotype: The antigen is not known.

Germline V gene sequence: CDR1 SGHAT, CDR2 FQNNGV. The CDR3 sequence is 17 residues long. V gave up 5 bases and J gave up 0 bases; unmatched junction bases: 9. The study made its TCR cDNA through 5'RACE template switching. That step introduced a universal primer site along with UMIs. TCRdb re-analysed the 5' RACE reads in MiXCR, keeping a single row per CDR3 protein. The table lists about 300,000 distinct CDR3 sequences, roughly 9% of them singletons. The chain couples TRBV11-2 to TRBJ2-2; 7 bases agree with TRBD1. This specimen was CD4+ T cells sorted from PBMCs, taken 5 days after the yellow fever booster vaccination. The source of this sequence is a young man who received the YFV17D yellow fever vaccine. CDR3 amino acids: CASSPGGWDPNTGELFF. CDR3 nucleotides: TGTGCCAGCAGCCCAGGGGGATGGGATCCGAACACCGGGGAGCTGTTTTTT.